Sequencing of this T cell receptor beta chain was carried out in a study of blood T cells in healthy people across ages. Notes on the study in general: Unsorted PBMCs blocked a conclusive comparison of naive and antigen-experienced cells.

Next came a second PCR, run for about 6 to 11 cycles, which used a sample-barcoded 5' primer along with a J-beta primer mix. TCRdb reprocessed the 5' RACE reads via MiXCR and lists one record per CDR3 protein. The sample includes over 700,000 distinct CDR3 sequences, 25% of them seen just once. Turning to this clonotype: The antigen is unknown.

The CDR3 consists of 15 residues. From germline, CDR1 is MNHNY and CDR2 SVGAGI (reference sequence). V shed 0 bases and J 4 bases; nucleotides not matched to a gene: 4. A further study also used this sample, focusing on T cells of mothers and their children.

Sequencing used blood. The rearrangement links TRBV6-6 to TRBJ1-2; 8 bases map to TRBD1. The clonotype originates from a boy between 10 and 17 years old in good health. The CDR3 here is CASSYSQGAGYGYTF. The CDR3 nucleotides are TGTGCCAGCAGTTACTCGCAGGGGGCCGGCTATGGCTACACCTTC.